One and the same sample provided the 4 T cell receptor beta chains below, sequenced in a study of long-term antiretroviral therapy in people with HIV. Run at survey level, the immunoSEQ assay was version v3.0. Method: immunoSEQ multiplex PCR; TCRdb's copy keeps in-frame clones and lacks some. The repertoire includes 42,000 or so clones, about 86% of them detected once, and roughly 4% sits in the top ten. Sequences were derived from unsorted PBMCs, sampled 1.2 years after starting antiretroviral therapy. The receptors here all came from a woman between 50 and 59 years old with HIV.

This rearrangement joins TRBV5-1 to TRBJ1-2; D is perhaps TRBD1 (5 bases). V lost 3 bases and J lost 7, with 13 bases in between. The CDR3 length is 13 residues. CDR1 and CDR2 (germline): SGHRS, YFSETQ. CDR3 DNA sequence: TGCGCCAGCAGCTCCAGCCAGGGAAGTGGCTACACCTTC. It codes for CASSSSQGSGYTF.

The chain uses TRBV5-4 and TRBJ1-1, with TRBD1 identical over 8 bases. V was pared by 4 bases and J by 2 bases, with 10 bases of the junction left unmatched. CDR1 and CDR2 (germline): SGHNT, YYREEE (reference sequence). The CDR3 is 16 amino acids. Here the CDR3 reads CASSQGGDRGNTEAFF. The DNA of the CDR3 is TGTGCCAGCAGCCAGGGGGGCGACAGGGGTAACACTGAAGCTTTCTTT.

The CDR3 reads CASSPSGTGETEAFF. The CDR3 DNA sequence: TGTGCCAGCTCACCATCGGGGACAGGGGAAACTGAAGCTTTCTTT. This chain links TRBV18 with TRBJ1-1; 10 bases align to TRBD1. Germline assignment: CDR1 KGHSH and CDR2 LQKENI. Germline trimming cut 2 bases from V and 5 bases from J; bases unmatched to any gene: 5. This CDR3 contains 15 residues.

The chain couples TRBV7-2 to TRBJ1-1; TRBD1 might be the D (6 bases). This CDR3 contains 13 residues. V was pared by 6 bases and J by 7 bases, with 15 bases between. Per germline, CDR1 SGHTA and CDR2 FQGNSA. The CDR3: CASRPTGLGEAFF. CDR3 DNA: TGTGCCAGCAGACCAACAGGGTTGGGTGAAGCTTTCTTT.